The present T cell receptor (beta chain) was sequenced within a study of T-cell reconstitution after alpha-beta-depleted transplantation in children. CDR1 is SGHTA, CDR2 FQGTGA, per germline. This CDR3 contains 15 residues. The V end was cut by 5 bases, the J end by 0 bases, with 11 bases between. A TCRbeta library incorporating unique molecular identifiers was prepared. A single record per CDR3 protein comes from TCRdb applying MiXCR to the PCR reads. The table has about 610,000 distinct CDR3 sequences, about 11% seen once. The TCR comes from a human donor who donated a stem cell graft to a child with acute myeloid leukemia. The gene calls are TRBV7-3 and TRBJ2-1; no definite D call. Here the sequenced sample was PBMCs from the stem cell graft donor, taken from the stem cell graft. The DNA for the CDR3 is TGTGCCAGCAGCCCTCTAGATAACTCCTACAATGAGCAGTTCTTC. Translation gives CASSPLDNSYNEQFF.